This T cell receptor beta chain was profiled in a study of T cells in localized non-small cell lung cancer (TCRdb year 2020). For context, the study as a whole: The study examined T cell repertoires in approximately 240 patients with early-stage NSCLC and compared tumors with uninvolved tumor-adjacent lungs. The cohort comprised roughly 230 treatment-naïve NSCLC patients with resected, localized lung tumors. Of the NSCLC patients, fewer than 150 were male and roughly 100 were female, and the mean age was about 69 years.

At diagnosis, tumor, uninvolved tumor-adjacent lung and peripheral blood were collected and then preserved as a mix of FFPE and fresh-frozen material. For TCR repertoire profiling, blood samples were analyzed as peripheral blood mononuclear cells. The immunoSEQ Assay was used to sequence TCR beta CDR3 regions from DNA. On the study's bioinformatics: To compute T cell density, TCR beta template counts were normalized to usable DNA, which was estimated by amplifying housekeeping genes. The preseqR package was used to estimate richness by extrapolating to 400,000 templates for PBMC samples and to 120,000 templates for tissue samples. Clonality was calculated as one minus Pielou's evenness. Tissue-enriched TCRs were identified by differential abundance testing using productive amino-acid clonotypes, minimum total count 5 and alpha 0.1. The Jaccard Index and the Morisita Overlap Index were used to measure repertoire overlap between compartments. GLIPH grouped TCR beta CDR3s together with public tetramer-defined viral CDR3s, and a viral motif had to include at least three viral sequences and also show V-gene enrichment. Drawn from immuneACCESS, this table holds only the in-frame rearrangements with V and J called that TCRdb kept. Clones are partly lost; checked studies trace under half to an unresolved V gene and leave the rest unexplained. The V and J calls and clone size come from that table; D and trimming were worked out from the DNA. This sample lists about 52,000 clones; about 87% were detected once. The ten most abundant clones make up about a sixth of the sample.

As regards this clone: Its specific antigen is unknown. Base qualities are not recorded, but no much larger clone differs from it by a single base.

V drops 0 bases and J drops 3 bases, leaving 17 bases in between. Its CDR3 holds 17 amino acids, cysteine through phenylalanine. Of all the DNA, just the CDR3 is kept, 51 bases in frame from base 1. CDR1 and CDR2 are read off the germline V gene as SNHLY and FYNNEI. Summary of the overall study and its limitations: Since the design was exploratory, TCR variables were selected using unadjusted p-values with no false-discovery rate correction. Longer overall survival was associated with higher T cell density in blood, whereas shorter survival was associated with higher clonality in adjacent lung. Multi-region tumor sequencing was not performed, so intratumor heterogeneity could not be excluded. Uninvolved tumor-adjacent lung showed the highest T cell clonality, higher than tumor, which suggests more focused antigenic responses in the uninvolved tumor-adjacent lung. A median of about 53 of the top 100 tumor clones were detected in paired uninvolved adjacent lung, and approximately 28 of these tumor clones were also found among the top 100 clones of the paired uninvolved adjacent lung.

The chain couples TRBV2 to TRBJ2-5; TRBD1 is possibly the D segment (7 matching bases). Here the sequenced sample was PBMCs, taken before any cancer treatment. This TCR was sampled from a female donor with stage II lung adenocarcinoma. Here is the DNA: TGTGCCAGCAGTGAAGCGCTTCGGAGGGGGCCCGAAGAGACCCAGTACTTC. Its protein product is CASSEALRRGPEETQYF.